The clone carrying this T cell receptor (beta chain) was seen repeatedly, ten times or more. The antigen is unknown. This specimen belongs to a study of regulatory T cells in long-lasting Graves disease. General study results and limits: Those with persistent disease had in common more public clonotypes (about 3,000) than new patients (about 900).

Time point noted: persistent/refractory GD, antithyroid drugs over 5 years with positive TRAb. Scientists built the TCR library using RNA that was extracted from PBMCs. CDR1 and CDR2 (germline): GTSNPN, SVGIG (reference sequence). V shed 8 bases and J 6 bases; nucleotides not matched to a gene: 10. The CDR3 length is 13 residues. Libraries of TCR beta came from iRepertoire HTBI primers plus Arm-PCR of CDR3 regions. In TCRdb, the multiplex PCR reads were re-called with MiXCR into one record per CDR3 protein. The table shows hundreds of thousands of distinct CDR3 sequences, with around 21% occurring only once.

The V gene is TRBV30, the J gene TRBJ1-2, with 9 bases that match TRBD1. Specimen: peripheral blood mononuclear cells (PBMCs), collected when the disease was refractory, from a patient treated with antithyroid drugs. This TCR came from a female donor with Graves disease. CDR3 coding DNA: TGTGCCGGACAGGGGTTAGTTGGCAATGGCTACACCTTC. This gives the protein CAGQGLVGNGYTF.